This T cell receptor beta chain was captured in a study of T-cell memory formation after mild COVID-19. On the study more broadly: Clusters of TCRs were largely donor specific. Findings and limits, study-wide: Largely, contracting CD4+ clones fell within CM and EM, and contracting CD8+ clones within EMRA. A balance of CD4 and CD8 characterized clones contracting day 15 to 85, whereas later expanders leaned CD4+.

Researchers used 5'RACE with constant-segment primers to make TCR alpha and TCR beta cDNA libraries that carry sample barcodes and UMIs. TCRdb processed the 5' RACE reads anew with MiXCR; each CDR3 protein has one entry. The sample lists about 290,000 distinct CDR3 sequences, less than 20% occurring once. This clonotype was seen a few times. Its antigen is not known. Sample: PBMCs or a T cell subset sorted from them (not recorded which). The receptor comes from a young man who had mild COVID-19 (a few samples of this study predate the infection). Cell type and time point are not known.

The CDR3 sequence is CSGSTGDYGYTF. Written as DNA, the CDR3 is TGCAGCGGATCGACAGGGGACTATGGCTACACCTTC. The J gene is TRBJ1-2, the V gene TRBV29-1; 8 bases align to TRBD1. CDR1 and CDR2 from the germline V gene are SQVTM and ANQGSEA. The V segment lost 7 bases and the J segment 3 bases; nucleotides outside the gene matches: 4. The CDR3 is 12 amino acids.